These 25 T cell receptor beta chains were all obtained from the same sample, sequenced in a study of T-cell reconstitution after alpha-beta-depleted transplantation in children. Molecular barcoding with unique molecular identifiers was used for the TCRbeta library. TCRdb processed the PCR reads anew with MiXCR; each CDR3 protein has one entry. The sample includes hundreds of thousands of distinct CDR3 sequences, 16% seen only once; the top ten take over 0.95%. The sample was PBMCs from the stem cell graft donor, taken from the stem cell graft. These receptors all stem from a human donor who donated a stem cell graft to a child with acute myeloid leukemia.

This clonotype appeared a single time. This rearrangement joins TRBV10-2 to TRBJ2-5, with a tentative D call TRBD2 (6 bases). Looked up from germline, CDR1 is WSHSY and CDR2 is SAAADI. CDR3 length: 13 amino acids. Trimming pared 7 bases from V and 1 base from J, leaving 10 bases between. CDR3 coding DNA: TGCGCCAGCACCAGGAGGGGCCAAGAGACCCAGTACTTC. Its translation is CASTRRGQETQYF.

The rearrangement joins TRBV4-1 to TRBJ1-5; D uncertain. Trimming cost V 1 base and J 2 bases, with 9 bases left between them. The germline V gene encodes CDR1 MGHRA and CDR2 YSYEKL. This CDR3 is built from 15 residues. This CDR3 is CASSQVLSGNQPQHF. CDR3 nucleotide sequence: TGCGCCAGCAGCCAAGTTTTATCCGGCAATCAGCCCCAGCATTTT.

This clonotype occurred a few times. CDR3 protein: CSVSRVGDEQFF. CDR3 nucleotide sequence: TGCAGCGTTTCCCGGGTCGGGGATGAGCAGTTCTTC. The chain is built from TRBV29-1 and TRBJ2-1; D possibly corresponds to TRBD2 (5 bases). The CDR3 has 12 amino acids. V was trimmed by 5 bases and J by 8 bases, leaving 13 bases between them. In germline, CDR1 is SQVTM, CDR2 ANQGSEA.

This clonotype was seen a handful of times. The genes are TRBV5-6 and TRBJ2-1, with 8 positions matching TRBD2. CDR1 is SGHDT and CDR2 is YYEEEE in the germline V gene. The CDR3 has 15 amino acids. J gave up 2 bases and V 2 bases, and 3 bases lay outside the gene matches. The CDR3 protein is CASSLGGLAYNEQFF. The DNA for the CDR3 is TGTGCCAGCAGCTTAGGGGGACTAGCCTACAATGAGCAGTTCTTC.

V gene TRBV21-1 combines with J gene TRBJ2-7. TRBV21-1 is labeled a pseudogene. There are 10 residues in the CDR3. The CDR3 DNA is TGTGCCAGCAGCCTTGTAGGTCAGTACGTC. It specifies CASSLVGQYV.

In its sample, this clonotype was seen a few times. The chain uses TRBV7-2 and TRBJ2-1, with 11 bases aligning to TRBD2. This CDR3 has 15 residues. Germline V gene data show CDR1 as SGHTA and CDR2 as FQGNSA. With V trimmed by 1 base and J by 8 bases, 4 bases remained unmatched. Here the CDR3 reads CASSLVAGGVDEQFF. The CDR3 bases are TGTGCCAGCAGCTTAGTAGCGGGGGGGGTCGATGAGCAGTTCTTC.

This clonotype was counted a few times. The chain joins TRBV6-5 to TRBJ1-5, with a tentative D call TRBD1 (5 bases). This CDR3 region has 16 residues. V was pared by 2 bases and J by 7 bases, with 18 bases between. Germline values: CDR1 MNHEY, CDR2 SVGAGI. The DNA of the CDR3 is TGTGCCAGCAGTTACGGGGAACGGGGGGTGGGACAGCCCCAGCATTTT. Translated, it gives CASSYGERGVGQPQHF.

The rearrangement links TRBV7-3 to TRBJ1-1; TRBD1 might be the D (6 bases). V was cut by 1 base and J by 4 bases, with 10 bases left in between. The CDR3 runs 14 residues. CDR1 is SGHTA, CDR2 FQGTGA, per germline. The CDR3 sequence is CASSLNRAGTEAFF. CDR3 nucleotide sequence: TGTGCCAGCAGCTTAAACAGGGCGGGCACTGAAGCTTTCTTT. The whole variable domain, remainder taken from reference TRBV7-3 and TRBJ1-1, is GAGVSQTPSNKVTEKGKYVELRCDPISGHTALYWYRQSLGQGPEFLIYFQGTGAADDSGLPNDRFFAVRPEGSVSTLKIQRTERGDSAVYLCASSLNRAGTEAFFGQGTRLTVV.

The chain recombines TRBV6-2 or TRBV6-3 with TRBJ2-3; 8 nucleotides line up with TRBD1. CDR1 MNHEY and CDR2 SVGEGT come from the germline V gene. The CDR3 is 16 residues long. The V and J ends lost 6 bases and 1 base, in that order; junction bases with no gene match: 9. This CDR3 reads CASSHRGQDRTDTQYF. The DNA for the CDR3 is TGTGCCAGCAGCCACAGGGGACAGGACCGCACAGATACGCAGTATTTT.

This clonotype was seen many times. The V gene is TRBV6-1, the J gene TRBJ1-1, with D unresolved. The CDR3 has 13 residues. Germline CDR1 is MNHNS and CDR2 is SASEGT. V was cut by 7 bases and J by 1 base, with 10 bases left in between. The DNA of the CDR3 is TGTGCCAGCACCTCGCGGGGGAACACTGAAGCTTTCTTT. This encodes CASTSRGNTEAFF.

Regarding this clonotype: Possible read error: a much larger clone is one base away. The V and J genes are TRBV7-9 and TRBJ2-2; the D gene could be TRBD1 or TRBD2 (5 bases each). Germline V gives CDR1 SEHNR, CDR2 FQNEAQ (reference sequence). The CDR3 totals 15 residues. The CDR3 is CASSLRLGNTGDLFF. The CDR3 nucleotides read TGTGCCAGCAGCTTACGCCTGGGGAACACCGGGGACCTGTTTTTT.

This clonotype was seen only a few times. The CDR3 loop is CASSLRYQGARTNEQFF. CDR3 coding DNA: TGTGCCAGCAGTTTAAGGTATCAGGGGGCGCGAACCAATGAGCAGTTCTTC. The chain couples TRBV27 to TRBJ2-1, with TRBD1 identical over 8 bases. Germline assignment: CDR1 MNHEY and CDR2 SMNVEV (reference sequence). This CDR3 is 17 amino acids long. V lost 2 bases, J lost 6 bases, and 12 bases stayed unmatched.

Only one count was recorded for this clonotype. The chain recombines TRBV5-1 with TRBJ1-1, with TRBD1 matching over 7 bases. In germline, CDR1 is SGHRS, CDR2 YFSETQ. This CDR3 comprises 15 residues. J lost 8 bases, V lost 0 bases, and 10 bases had no gene match. CDR3 bases: TGCGCCAGCAGCTTGGGAGCCCTACAGGGGACCGAAGCTTTCTTT. The encoded protein is CASSLGALQGTEAFF.

The chain joins TRBV9 to TRBJ2-3; 7 nucleotides align to TRBD1. Germline trimming cut 4 bases from V and 3 bases from J; bases unmatched to any gene: 8. Germline V lookup: CDR1 SGDLS, CDR2 YYNGEE. This CDR3 spans 15 amino acids. In DNA form, the CDR3 reads TGTGCCAGCAGCAAAGGGGGCACGGTGACAGATACGCAGTATTTT. This codes for CASSKGGTVTDTQYF.

DNA of the CDR3: TGTGCCTGGAGGGAGGGCAGGAATTACGAGCAGTACTTC. Its translation: CAWREGRNYEQYF. V is TRBV30 and J is TRBJ2-7, with a possible D match to TRBD2 (6 bases). This CDR3 has 13 residues. Deletions cut 3 bases from V and 4 bases from J, with 13 bases between. CDR1 is GTSNPN and CDR2 is SVGIG in the germline V gene (reference sequence).

As regards this clonotype: Since a much larger clone is just one base distant, this may be a read error. The gene calls are TRBV5-1 and TRBJ1-2; no definite D call. Germline CDR1 SGHRS, CDR2 YFSETQ. The CDR3 is 15 amino acids. CDR3 DNA: TGCGCCAGCAGCTTGGATGCAGAGGGAGACTATGGCTGCACCTTC. Its translation: CASSLDAEGDYGCTF.

This clonotype was picked up many times. The genes are TRBV29-1 and TRBJ2-5; 10 bases align to TRBD1. The CDR3 loop spans 14 amino acids. The V gene's germline CDR1 is SQVTM and CDR2 ANQGSEA. V was clipped by 6 bases and J by 3 bases; unmatched bases: 7. The CDR3 nucleotides are TGCAGCGTCGAGGGACAGGGGTTAGAAGAGACCCAGTACTTC. Protein: CSVEGQGLEETQYF.

This clonotype was recorded many times. The rearrangement links TRBV20-1 to TRBJ2-7; the D gene is possibly TRBD2 (5 bases). The V end was cut by 3 bases, the J end by 2 bases, with 11 bases between. The CDR3 totals 13 residues. The V gene's germline CDR1 is DFQATT and CDR2 SNEGSKA (reference sequence). As DNA, the CDR3 is TGCAGTGCTAGGGAGGTCGGGGCCTACGAGCAGTACTTC. It codes for CSAREVGAYEQYF.

This clonotype was counted between two and nine times. The genes are TRBV7-9 and TRBJ2-1; D is possibly TRBD1 (5 bases). The V gene lost 5 bases and the J gene lost 1 base, with 12 bases spanning the gap. This CDR3 contains 15 residues. Germline CDR1 SEHNR, CDR2 FQNEAQ (reference sequence). CDR3 protein: CASSPQGFSYNEQFF. The CDR3 coding sequence is TGTGCCAGCAGCCCCCAGGGTTTTTCCTACAATGAGCAGTTCTTC.

The chain links TRBV12-3 or TRBV12-4 to TRBJ1-5; a possible D gene is TRBD1 (5 bases). CDR3 length: 14 amino acids. V dropped 8 bases and J dropped 4 bases, with 15 bases sitting between them. The CDR3 bases are TGTGCCAGCCGTTATGGGGGGGTAAATCAGCCCCAGCATTTT. Translated: CASRYGGVNQPQHF.

Points on this clonotype: A read error may explain this, as a much larger clone is one base away. The chain links TRBV5-8 to TRBJ2-7; unclear D gene. The germline V gene encodes CDR1 SGHTS and CDR2 YDEGEE. Deletions cut 4 bases from V and 9 bases from J, with 11 bases between. The CDR3 is 11 amino acids. The chain's CDR3 is CASSTLHGQYF. The CDR3 DNA is TGTGCCAGCAGCACCCTTCACGGGCAGTACTTC.

The chain recombines TRBV3-1 with TRBJ2-3, with D uncertain. V was shortened by 3 bases and J by 0 bases, with 13 bases between the two germline ends. CDR3 length: 16 residues. Germline V gene data show CDR1 as LGHDT and CDR2 as YNNKEL (reference sequence). This CDR3 is CASSHRAGFSTDTQYF. As DNA, the CDR3 is TGTGCCAGCAGCCATCGAGCAGGATTTAGCACAGATACGCAGTATTTT.

The chain employs TRBV18 and TRBJ2-4; 7 bases fit TRBD2. V lost 5 bases and J lost 0; bases outside the gene matches: 7. The CDR3 has 16 amino acids. The germline CDR1 and CDR2 sequences are KGHSH and LQKENI. CDR3 coding DNA: TGTGCCAGCTCAGCTGCGGGGGACCTAGCCAAAAACATTCAGTACTTC. Protein sequence: CASSAAGDLAKNIQYF.

The chain recombines TRBV7-8 with TRBJ2-5, with a weak D call TRBD1 (5 bases). V dropped 7 bases and J dropped 5 bases, with 20 bases sitting between them. CDR3 length: 15 residues. The germline CDR1 and CDR2 sequences are SGHVS and FQNEAQ. Here the CDR3 DNA reads TGTGCCAGCATTCCCGCCGAAGGGGTTATGGAGACCCAGTACTTC. Translated: CASIPAEGVMETQYF.

This clonotype was seen many times. The chain uses TRBV29-1 and TRBJ2-1; 13 positions agree with TRBD2. V dropped 3 bases and J dropped 7; count of bases not matched to a gene: 6. This CDR3 has 15 amino acids. Germline-derived CDR1 and CDR2 are SQVTM and ANQGSEA. The CDR3 DNA sequence: TGCAGCGTTGAGGGACTAGCGGGGAGGGTGAATGAGCAGTTCTTC. It is translated as CSVEGLAGRVNEQFF.